A single sample gave rise to the 30 T cell receptor beta chains below, sequenced in a study of CD8 T cells in Susac syndrome. cDNA came from 0.5 to 1 ug RNA primed by random hexamers. TCRdb processed the immunoSEQ multiplex PCR reads anew with MiXCR; each CDR3 protein has one entry. The sample gives some 260,000 distinct CDR3 sequences, around 95% of which show up once; about 0.07% is in the top ten. Sequenced material: CD4+ T cells from PBMCs. These receptors were collected from a human donor with multiple sclerosis.

The chain has TRBV24-1 and TRBJ1-2; weak D call: TRBD1 (5 bases). The germline V gene encodes CDR1 KGHDR and CDR2 SFDVKD. This CDR3 has 11 amino acids. The V gene lost 5 bases and the J gene lost 12 bases, with 12 bases spanning the gap. CDR3 region: CATSVRGVHTF. CDR3 DNA: TGTGCCACCAGTGTGAGGGGCGTACACACCTTC.

This chain connects TRBV4-1 to TRBJ1-6; D is perhaps TRBD1 (6 bases). CDR3 length equals 16 residues. Trimming stripped 4 bases from V and 7 bases from J, with 17 bases between. Germline V gives CDR1 MGHRA, CDR2 YSYEKL. The CDR3 nucleotides are TGCGCCAGCAGCCCGATGACAGGCCGGTTGAATTCACCCCTCCACTTT. Translated, it gives CASSPMTGRLNSPLHF.

The gene calls are TRBV28 and TRBJ1-4, with D possibly matching TRBD1 (5 bases). The CDR3 has 14 amino acids. From germline, CDR1 is MDHEN and CDR2 SYDVKM. The V end lost 10 bases, the J end lost 5 bases, and 17 bases lay between the germline ends. As DNA, the CDR3 is TGTGCCACCCTCAACGGGGGTAGGAATGAAAAACTGTTTTTT. This sequence encodes CATLNGGRNEKLFF. Drawing the rest from reference TRBV28 and TRBJ1-4, the complete variable domain is DVKVTQSSRYLVKRTGEKVFLECVQDMDHENMFWYRQDPGLGLRLIYFSYDVKMKEKGDIPEGYSVSREKKERFSLILESASTNQTSMYLCATLNGGRNEKLFFGSGTQLSVL.

CDR3 nucleotides: TGTGCCAGCAGTGAAGTAATAGCGGCGACGCAGTTCTTC. Translating it yields CASSEVIAATQFF. This chain joins TRBV2 and TRBJ2-1; D possibly corresponds to TRBD2 (6 bases). The V end was cut by 1 base, the J end by 12 bases, with 13 bases between. The V gene's germline CDR1 is SNHLY and CDR2 FYNNEI. The CDR3 spans 13 residues.

This clonotype was detected once. The V call is TRBV4-2, the J call TRBJ1-3; D is ambiguous. Per the germline V gene, CDR1 is LGHNA and CDR2 is YNFKEQ. The CDR3 loop spans 15 amino acids. V was trimmed by 1 base and J by 0 bases, leaving 7 bases between them. This chain's CDR3 is CASSQAPGSGNTIYF. The CDR3 DNA reads as TGTGCCAGCAGCCAAGCACCCGGCTCTGGAAACACCATATATTTT.

This chain links TRBV20-1 with TRBJ1-3, with D maybe TRBD1 (5 bases). With 7 bases removed from V and 5 bases from J, the gap between germline ends came to 12 bases. In germline, CDR1 is DFQATT, CDR2 SNEGSKA (reference sequence). The CDR3 sequence is 12 residues long. CDR3 protein: CSVATDRNTIYF. The DNA for the CDR3 is TGCAGTGTCGCGACAGACAGAAACACCATATATTTT.

The chain employs TRBV6-4 and TRBJ1-4, with 9 bases aligning to TRBD1. CDR3 length equals 16 residues. CDR1 is MRHNA, CDR2 SNTAGT, per germline. Unmatched junction bases numbered 7, after V lost 5 bases and J lost 3 bases. CDR3 amino acids: CASSPGTGFPNEKLFF. CDR3 in DNA: TGTGCCAGCAGTCCCGGGACAGGGTTTCCTAATGAAAAACTGTTTTTT.

The chain carries TRBV9 and TRBJ2-3, with 9 bases matching TRBD1. CDR1 is SGDLS, CDR2 YYNGEE, per germline. The CDR3 has 15 amino acids. The V and J ends lost 0 bases and 5 bases, in that order; junction bases with no gene match: 4. CDR3 coding DNA: TGTGCCAGCAGCGTAGAAGGGACAGGGAGAGATACGCAGTATTTT. Residues: CASSVEGTGRDTQYF.

The gene calls are TRBV29-1 and TRBJ1-1; D may be TRBD1 (6 bases). V lost 8 bases to trimming and J lost 8 bases, with 21 bases between them. Germline loops: CDR1 SQVTM, CDR2 ANQGSEA. The CDR3 is 13 residues long. The CDR3 is CSSTTEWRGEAFF. Here the CDR3 DNA reads TGCAGCTCGACCACGGAATGGAGGGGGGAAGCTTTCTTT.

V gene TRBV27 combines with J gene TRBJ2-5; D may correspond to TRBD1 or TRBD2 (5 bases each). This CDR3 is built from 13 residues. Looked up from germline, CDR1 is MNHEY and CDR2 is SMNVEV (reference sequence). The germline V and J ends were trimmed by 6 bases and 5 bases, with 13 bases remaining between them. The CDR3 coding sequence is TGTGCCAGCAGGCCACTAGGGGCGGAGACCCAGTACTTC. Its protein is CASRPLGAETQYF.

V gene TRBV27 combines with J gene TRBJ2-6; D uncertain. The V and J ends lost 5 bases and 0 bases respectively, with 8 bases between them. Germline CDR1 reads MNHEY; CDR2 reads SMNVEV (reference sequence). The CDR3 is made up of 15 amino acids. The CDR3: CASSALLSGANVLTF. CDR3 nucleotide sequence: TGTGCCAGCAGTGCCCTTCTCTCTGGGGCCAACGTCCTGACTTTC.

The chain uses TRBV3-1 and TRBJ2-6, with 8 positions matching TRBD1. Germline V gene lookup returns CDR1 LGHDT and CDR2 YNNKEL (reference sequence). This CDR3 comprises 16 residues. The J segment lost 4 bases and the V segment lost 2 bases, leaving 4 bases of the junction unmatched. CDR3 loop: CASSQLTGAGANVLTF. The DNA for the CDR3 is TGTGCCAGCAGCCAACTGACAGGGGCCGGGGCCAACGTCCTGACTTTC.

The chain combines TRBV3-1 with TRBJ2-5, with TRBD2 identical over 10 bases. Per germline, CDR1 LGHDT and CDR2 YNNKEL (reference sequence). CDR3 length: 17 residues. The trim removed 4 bases at V and 4 bases at J, leaving 12 bases unmatched. CDR3 loop: CASSRAEAGGPRETQYF. CDR3 coding DNA: TGTGCCAGCAGCCGCGCCGAAGCGGGGGGGCCGAGAGAGACCCAGTACTTC.

The gene calls are TRBV28 and TRBJ1-5; no firm D call. The CDR3 has 15 amino acids. V was shortened by 6 bases and J by 2 bases, with 14 bases between the two germline ends. The V gene's germline CDR1 is MDHEN and CDR2 SYDVKM. DNA of the CDR3: TGTGCCAGCAGGCCGACGGGTTTAGGCAATCAGCCCCAGCATTTT. This translates into CASRPTGLGNQPQHF.

This chain joins TRBV30 and TRBJ1-4, with 9 bases lining up with TRBD1. Germline V lookup: CDR1 GTSNPN, CDR2 SVGIG (reference sequence). This CDR3 is built from 18 residues. The V segment lost 3 bases and the J segment 8 bases; nucleotides outside the gene matches: 19. The CDR3 loop is CAWSLGTGTFSAYEKLFF. In DNA, the CDR3 is TGTGCCTGGAGCCTTGGGACAGGGACGTTCAGCGCTTACGAAAAACTGTTTTTT. The entire variable domain, with the rest obtained from reference TRBV30 and TRBJ1-4, is as follows: SQTIHQWPATLVQPVGSPLSLECTVEGTSNPNLYWYRQAAGRGLQLLFYSVGIGQISSEVPQNLSASRPQDRQFILSSKKLLLSDSGFYLCAWSLGTGTFSAYEKLFFGSGTQLSVL.

The chain is built from TRBV30 and TRBJ1-5, with 7 bases matching TRBD1. The germline CDR1 and CDR2 sequences are GTSNPN and SVGIG (reference sequence). The CDR3 has 14 amino acids. V trimming: 2 bases; J trimming: 4 bases; junction bases outside the gene matches: 5. The CDR3, as DNA: TGTGCCTGGAGTAGCGGGGACAGAAATCAGCCCCAGCATTTT. Translating it yields CAWSSGDRNQPQHF.

The chain joins TRBV20-1 to TRBJ1-4; possible D gene TRBD1, 5 bases. Germline CDR1 and CDR2: DFQATT and SNEGSKA (reference sequence). V was cut by 7 bases and J by 7 bases, with 16 bases left in between. The CDR3 is made up of 13 amino acids. CDR3 DNA sequence: TGCAGTGTTCCACAGGACCCCAGTGAAAAACTGTTTTTT. Residues: CSVPQDPSEKLFF.

The V and J genes are TRBV9 and TRBJ2-1; D is undetermined. From germline, CDR1 is SGDLS and CDR2 YYNGEE. This CDR3 spans 14 amino acids. The ends were cut back, 0 bases at V and 2 bases at J, with 6 bases in the middle. The CDR3 nucleotides read TGTGCCAGCAGCGTAGGAGGAACCTACAATGAGCAGTTCTTC. It translates to CASSVGGTYNEQFF.

This clonotype was seen once. As DNA, the CDR3 is TGTGCCACCTCCGGGACAGGGGTAGGCTATGGCTACACCTTC. As protein: CATSGTGVGYGYTF. This sequence joins TRBV24-1 and TRBJ1-2, with 10 bases identical to TRBD1. This CDR3 is built from 14 residues. From germline, CDR1 is KGHDR and CDR2 SFDVKD. The trim removed 9 bases at V and 4 bases at J, leaving 7 bases unmatched.

The chain employs TRBV24-1 and TRBJ2-5; tentatively, D is TRBD2 (6 bases). Trimming took off 0 bases at V and 4 bases at J, with 14 bases between the two ends. There are 16 residues in the CDR3. The germline gives CDR1 KGHDR, CDR2 SFDVKD. In DNA form, the CDR3 reads TGTGCCACCAGTGATTTGCGGCTCCTGGGGGGAGAGACCCAGTACTTC. This codes for CATSDLRLLGGETQYF.

The chain couples TRBV12-3 or TRBV12-4 to TRBJ2-3, with D perhaps matching TRBD2 (5 bases). The V end was cut by 6 bases, the J end by 5 bases, with 12 bases between. The CDR3 has 13 amino acids. This CDR3 is CASSRLSVDTQYF. The CDR3 DNA follows: TGTGCCAGCAGCCGACTATCGGTAGATACGCAGTATTTT.

This clonotype was counted once. This chain links TRBV30 with TRBJ2-1, with D possibly being TRBD1 (5 bases). The CDR3 spans 12 residues. Germline V gene sequence: CDR1 GTSNPN, CDR2 SVGIG (reference sequence). V lost 2 bases and J lost 4, with 6 bases in between. The CDR3 DNA reads TGTGCCTGGAGTACAGGTTACAATGAGCAGTTCTTC. Its translation is CAWSTGYNEQFF.

This chain connects TRBV10-3 to TRBJ2-1, with 7 bases aligning to TRBD2. The CDR3 has 14 amino acids. Germline values: CDR1 ENHRY, CDR2 SYGVKD. V was pared by 10 bases and J by 2 bases, with 8 bases of the junction left unmatched. CDR3 sequence reads: CATATSPAYNEQFF. As DNA, the CDR3 is TGTGCCACCGCGACTAGCCCGGCCTACAATGAGCAGTTCTTC.

This chain uses TRBV6-5 with TRBJ1-1; D is uncertain. The V end was cut by 5 bases, the J end by 5 bases, with 9 bases between. The CDR3 loop spans 12 amino acids. The germline gives CDR1 MNHEY, CDR2 SVGAGI. The CDR3 DNA sequence: TGTGCCAGCAGTACCGGACGGACTGAAGCTTTCTTT. This codes for CASSTGRTEAFF.

To note about this clonotype: One end of the junction varies from germline; a read error may be responsible. The chain links TRBV7-7 to TRBJ2-2, with D perhaps assigned TRBD1 or TRBD2 (6 bases each). Per germline, CDR1 SSHAT and CDR2 FNYEAQ (reference sequence). CDR3 length: 15 residues. The CDR3 protein is CASSRGTPNTGELFF. The CDR3 coding sequence is TGTGCTAGCAGCCGCGGGACACCGAACACCGGGGAGCTGTTTTTT.

This clonotype showed up just a few times. The chain employs TRBV30 and TRBJ1-1, with a weak D call TRBD1 (6 bases). Deletions cut 5 bases from V and 0 bases from J, with 7 bases between. CDR1 is GTSNPN and CDR2 is SVGIG in the germline V gene (reference sequence). The CDR3 runs to 12 residues. The CDR3 DNA reads as TGTGCCTGGGGACAGCTGAACACTGAAGCTTTCTTT. As protein: CAWGQLNTEAFF.

The V and J genes are TRBV2 and TRBJ1-4; D remains ambiguous. The CDR3 spans 12 residues. CDR1 is SNHLY and CDR2 is FYNNEI in the germline V gene. With 2 bases removed from V and 13 bases from J, the gap between germline ends came to 11 bases. CDR3 in DNA: TGTGCCAGCAGTGAAAGGGAGAAGGGACTGTTTTTT. This sequence encodes CASSEREKGLFF.

The gene calls are TRBV30 and TRBJ2-3, with 7 nucleotides matching TRBD1. From germline, CDR1 is GTSNPN and CDR2 SVGIG (reference sequence). Trimming removed 7 bases from V and 7 bases from J; junction bases left unmatched: 11. The CDR3 spans 13 residues. The CDR3 nucleotides are TGTGCCTTCCGGGACAGAGGCCCCAATACGCAGTATTTT. Translated, it gives CAFRDRGPNTQYF.

The chain joins TRBV24-1 to TRBJ2-5, with 10 bases that match TRBD1. Germline assignment: CDR1 KGHDR and CDR2 SFDVKD. Trimming took 9 bases from V and 3 from J; bases not matched to a gene: 6. This CDR3 has 14 residues. The CDR3 DNA is TGTGCCACCCAAATGACAGGGGGCAAAGAGACCCAGTACTTC. Translation gives CATQMTGGKETQYF.

The gene calls are TRBV9 and TRBJ1-1, with D unclear. Germline V lookup: CDR1 SGDLS, CDR2 YYNGEE. The CDR3 has 14 residues. V lost 0 bases and J 4 bases, leaving 10 bases between the germline ends. CDR3: CASSVVGEATEAFF. Written as DNA, the CDR3 is TGTGCCAGCAGCGTAGTCGGGGAGGCCACTGAAGCTTTCTTT.